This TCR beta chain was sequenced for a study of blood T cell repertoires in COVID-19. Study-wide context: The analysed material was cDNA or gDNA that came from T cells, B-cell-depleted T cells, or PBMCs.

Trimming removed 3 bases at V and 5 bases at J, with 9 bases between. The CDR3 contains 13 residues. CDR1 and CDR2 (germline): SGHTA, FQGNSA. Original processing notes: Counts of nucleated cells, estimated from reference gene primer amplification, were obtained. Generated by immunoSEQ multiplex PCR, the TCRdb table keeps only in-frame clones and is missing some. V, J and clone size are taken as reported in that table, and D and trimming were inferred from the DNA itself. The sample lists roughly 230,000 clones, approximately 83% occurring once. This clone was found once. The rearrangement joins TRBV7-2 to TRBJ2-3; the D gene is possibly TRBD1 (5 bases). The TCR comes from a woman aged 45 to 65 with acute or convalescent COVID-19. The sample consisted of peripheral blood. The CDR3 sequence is CASSFLQGDTQYF. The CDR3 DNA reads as TGTGCCAGCAGCTTTCTCCAGGGAGATACGCAGTATTTT.